The next 29 T cell receptor beta chains were all read from a single sample in a study of T cells in Graves' hyperthyroidism and ophthalmopathy. Amplification of TCR beta CDR3 regions used RNA as the template. HTBI primers drove first-round RT-PCR of the TCR CDR3. TCRdb called the multiplex PCR reads again in MiXCR, with one record for every CDR3 protein. The sample holds roughly 800,000 distinct CDR3 sequences, over 35% seen once. Sequenced: blood. The source of these receptors is a man between 18 and 29 years old with Graves' hyperthyroidism.

This clonotype was recorded at least ten times. The chain couples TRBV19 to TRBJ1-1; D uncertain. The CDR3 contains 13 residues. Trimming removed 5 bases at V and 0 bases at J, with 7 bases between. The germline gives CDR1 LNHDA, CDR2 SQIVND (reference sequence). The CDR3 spells CASSFALNTEAFF. In DNA form, the CDR3 reads TGTGCCAGTAGTTTCGCACTGAACACTGAAGCTTTCTTT.

The V call is TRBV11-1, the J call TRBJ1-1, with no clear D. There are 15 residues in the CDR3. Germline CDR1 reads SGHAT; CDR2 reads FQDESV (reference sequence). The ends were cut back, 8 bases at V and 0 bases at J, with 16 bases in the middle. Here the CDR3 DNA reads TGTGCCAGCGCTCGAGGAGGGAACATGAACACTGAAGCTTTCTTT. It yields the protein CASARGGNMNTEAFF.

A single count supports this clonotype. The rearrangement links TRBV29-1 to TRBJ1-2; no reliable D call. The V gene's germline CDR1 is SQVTM and CDR2 ANQGSEA. CDR3 length: 9 amino acids. Deletions cut 8 bases from V and 3 bases from J, with 4 bases between. CDR3 in DNA: TGCAGCTTAGACTATGGCTACACCTTC. It codes for CSLDYGYTF.

The chain has TRBV7-9 and TRBJ1-1; TRBD1 aligns across 7 bases. Losses at the gene ends were 5 bases for V and 4 bases for J; bases not matched to a gene: 7. CDR1 and CDR2 from the germline V gene are SEHNR and FQNEAQ (reference sequence). This CDR3 region has 14 residues. The CDR3 DNA reads as TGTGCCAGCAGCCGATCCGAGGGGGCCACTGAAGCTTTCTTT. It encodes CASSRSEGATEAFF.

This clonotype was seen repeatedly, ten times or more. The chain links TRBV7-3 to TRBJ2-7, with D unclear. Germline V gene data show CDR1 as SGHTA and CDR2 as FQGTGA. The CDR3 spans 13 residues. V shed 0 bases and J shed 5 bases, with 8 bases lying between them. CDR3 protein: CASSLTVDNEQYF. The CDR3, as DNA: TGTGCCAGCAGCTTAACTGTTGACAACGAGCAGTACTTC.

This clonotype was observed a few times. V and J are TRBV19 and TRBJ2-5; D is unresolved. The CDR3 extends over 13 amino acids. Germline V gene data show CDR1 as LNHDA and CDR2 as SQIVND (reference sequence). V lost 5 bases and J 3 bases, leaving 10 bases between the germline ends. This CDR3 is CASSLIWEETQYF. CDR3 bases: TGTGCCAGTAGTCTGATTTGGGAAGAGACCCAGTACTTC.

This chain connects TRBV19 to TRBJ1-5, with D possibly TRBD1 on 5 matching bases. The V end was cut by 2 bases, the J end by 7 bases, with 12 bases between. CDR3 length: 14 residues. The germline gives CDR1 LNHDA, CDR2 SQIVND (reference sequence). CDR3 in DNA: TGTGCCAGTAGTATATCCCAGGGTAGCCAGCCCCAGCATTTT. This translates into CASSISQGSQPQHF.

The rearrangement uses TRBV5-1 and TRBJ2-5, with 7 bases fitting TRBD1. Germline assignment: CDR1 SGHRS and CDR2 YFSETQ. This CDR3 spans 20 amino acids. Losses at the gene ends were 1 base for V and 3 bases for J; bases not matched to a gene: 21. The CDR3: CASSLLSKAGQAVSKETQYF. The CDR3, as DNA: TGCGCCAGCAGCTTGTTGTCAAAGGCCGGACAGGCGGTTTCAAAAGAGACCCAGTACTTC.

V is TRBV29-1 and J is TRBJ2-2; D is possibly TRBD2 (6 bases). V dropped 5 bases and J dropped 7 bases, with 17 bases sitting between them. From germline, CDR1 is SQVTM and CDR2 ANQGSEA. The CDR3 spans 14 residues. The CDR3 coding sequence is TGCAGCGTTCGGGACTCAGGCTCAAGCGGGGAGCTGTTTTTT. Translation gives CSVRDSGSSGELFF.

This clonotype appeared many times. DNA for the CDR3: TGTGCCACCAGCAGAGAGGACGAAGGCCACGAGCAGTACTTC. This gives the protein CATSREDEGHEQYF. The V call is TRBV15, the J call TRBJ2-7; D remains ambiguous. CDR3 length: 14 residues. Trimming removed 0 bases at V and 5 bases at J, with 11 bases between. CDR1 is LNHNV, CDR2 YYDKDF, per germline (reference sequence). The variable domain in full, completed from reference TRBV15 and TRBJ2-7, reads DAMVIQNPRYQVTQFGKPVTLSCSQTLNHNVMYWYQQKSSQAPKLLFHYYDKDFNNEADTPDNFQSRRPNTSFCFLDIRSPGLGDTAMYLCATSREDEGHEQYFGPGTRLTVT.

This clonotype was seen at least ten times. CDR3: CATDDREGQPQHF. The CDR3 DNA follows: TGTGCCACCGACGACAGGGAAGGGCAGCCCCAGCATTTT. V usage is TRBV2 and J usage is TRBJ1-5; 7 bases match TRBD1. V gave up 10 bases and J gave up 7 bases; unmatched junction bases: 10. Per the germline V gene, CDR1 is SNHLY and CDR2 is FYNNEI. This CDR3 contains 13 residues.

This clonotype came up many times. V usage is TRBV15 and J usage is TRBJ2-7; D tentatively fits TRBD1 or TRBD2 (5 bases each). With 6 bases removed from V and 0 bases from J, the gap between germline ends came to 9 bases. This CDR3 is 13 amino acids long. The V gene's germline CDR1 is LNHNV and CDR2 YYDKDF (reference sequence). The CDR3, as DNA: TGTGCCACCAGAAGGGACGGCTCCTACGAGCAGTACTTC. Its protein product is CATRRDGSYEQYF.

This clonotype was detected once. This rearrangement joins TRBV7-9 to TRBJ1-5; 9 nucleotides match TRBD1. The germline V gene encodes CDR1 SEHNR and CDR2 FQNEAQ (reference sequence). V lost 6 bases, J lost 4 bases, and 7 bases stayed unmatched. The CDR3 has 15 amino acids. CDR3 loop: CASSVTGTGNQPQHF. The CDR3 DNA is TGTGCCAGCAGTGTTACCGGGACAGGGAATCAGCCCCAGCATTTT. Full variable domain (outside the CDR3, taken from reference TRBV7-9 and TRBJ1-5): DTGVSQNPRHKITKRGQNVTFRCDPISEHNRLYWYRQTLGQGPEFLTYFQNEAQLEKSRLLSDRFSAERPKGSFSTLEIQRTEQGDSAMYLCASSVTGTGNQPQHFGDGTRLSIL.

With respect to this clonotype: One junction end disagrees with the germline gene, perhaps due to a read error. The chain combines TRBV7-9 with TRBJ1-5; D not certain. The CDR3 covers 15 residues. Germline assignment: CDR1 SEHNR and CDR2 FQNEAQ (reference sequence). The CDR3 reads CASSVAQESGQPQHF. The CDR3 nucleotides are TGTGCCAGCAGCGTAGCCCAGGAATCCGGGCAGCCCCAGCATTTT. The whole variable domain, filled in from reference TRBV7-9 and TRBJ1-5, reads DTGVSQNPRHKITKRGQNVTFRCDPISEHNRLYWYRQTLGQGPEFLTYFQNEAQLEKSRLLSDRFSAERPKGSFSTLEIQRTEQGDSAMYLCASSVAQESGQPQHFGDGTRLSIL.

On this clonotype itself: At one end, the junction sequence differs from germline, possibly due to a read error. The chain carries TRBV2 and TRBJ1-5; D ambiguous. The CDR3 runs to 12 residues. Germline V CDR1 and CDR2: SNHLY, FYNNEI. Here the CDR3 reads CASSRSNQPRHF. Written as DNA, the CDR3 is TGTGCCAGCAGTCGCTCCAATCAGCCCCGGCATTTT.

This clonotype was recorded at least ten times. The chain joins TRBV29-1 to TRBJ2-5, with TRBD1 matching over 9 bases. Germline CDR1 and CDR2: SQVTM and ANQGSEA. Trimming removed 7 bases from V and 5 bases from J; junction bases left unmatched: 8. This CDR3 spans 13 amino acids. This CDR3 reads CSGGTGTGETQYF. The CDR3 DNA is TGCAGCGGGGGGACAGGGACGGGGGAGACCCAGTACTTC.

CDR3: CASSVDTGGRQETQYF. The CDR3 DNA sequence: TGTGCCAGCAGCGTAGACACAGGGGGCCGCCAAGAGACCCAGTACTTC. V and J are TRBV9 and TRBJ2-5, with 9 bases identical to TRBD1. Germline V gives CDR1 SGDLS, CDR2 YYNGEE. J gave up 1 base and V 0 bases, and 4 bases lay outside the gene matches. This CDR3 is 16 amino acids long.

In this sample, this clonotype turned up a few times. The rearrangement uses TRBV10-3 and TRBJ2-7; perhaps TRBD2 as D (5 bases). Looked up from germline, CDR1 is ENHRY and CDR2 is SYGVKD. V was trimmed by 11 bases and J by 6 bases, leaving 23 bases between them. The CDR3 sequence is 14 residues long. CDR3: CAACLGVLRCEQYF. CDR3 nucleotide sequence: TGTGCCGCCTGTTTGGGAGTGCTCCGCTGCGAGCAGTACTTC.

This clonotype was observed many times. This chain links TRBV2 with TRBJ1-5; D gene unclear. The V gene's germline CDR1 is SNHLY and CDR2 FYNNEI. CDR3 length: 13 residues. V lost 7 bases, J lost 0 bases, and 7 bases lay in between. The CDR3 coding sequence is TGTGCCAGCAACCCTGATAGCAATCAGCCCCAGCATTTT. It codes for CASNPDSNQPQHF.

With respect to this clonotype: Given a much more abundant clone one base away, this may be a read error. The chain is built from TRBV20-1 and TRBJ1-5; TRBD1 aligns across 8 bases. Per the germline V gene, CDR1 is DFQATT and CDR2 is SNEGSKA (reference sequence). The CDR3 is 15 amino acids. This CDR3 is CSATPAGQEHQPQRF. DNA of the CDR3: TGCAGTGCAACCCCGGCGGGACAGGAGCATCAGCCCCAGCGTTTT.

In this sample, this clonotype turned up many times. A read error may produce the germline difference seen at one junction end. The rearrangement joins TRBV7-6 to TRBJ1-1; 7 bases are a match to TRBD1. The CDR3 spans 12 residues. CDR1 and CDR2 from the germline V gene are SGHVS and FNYEAQ. In DNA form, the CDR3 reads TGTGCCAGCAGCTCTGGAACAGGGGAAGGTATCTTT. Protein: CASSSGTGEGIF.

The table lists this clonotype with many counts. The chain is built from TRBV5-1 and TRBJ2-7, with unresolved D. This CDR3 is built from 14 residues. With 0 bases removed from V and 1 base from J, the gap between germline ends came to 8 bases. Per the germline V gene, CDR1 is SGHRS and CDR2 is YFSETQ. This chain's CDR3 is CASSLEQLSYEQYF. The CDR3 region has the DNA TGCGCCAGCAGCTTGGAACAGCTTTCCTACGAGCAGTACTTC.

The table lists this clonotype with a few counts. The V and J genes are TRBV20-1 and TRBJ2-7; possible D gene TRBD2, 6 bases. V was trimmed by 0 bases and J by 2 bases, leaving 11 bases between them. Germline CDR1 reads DFQATT; CDR2 reads SNEGSKA (reference sequence). The CDR3 contains 14 residues. The CDR3 loop reads CSARETRGAYEQYF. The CDR3 DNA reads as TGCAGTGCTAGAGAGACGCGGGGCGCCTACGAGCAGTACTTC.

This chain connects TRBV7-2 to TRBJ2-5; no definite D call. This CDR3 has 14 amino acids. Trimming pared 5 bases from V and 7 bases from J, leaving 17 bases between. Germline CDR1 is SGHTA and CDR2 is FQGNSA. This chain's CDR3 is CASSPLTPGRTQYF. The CDR3 DNA follows: TGTGCCAGCAGCCCCCTGACCCCCGGAAGGACCCAGTACTTC.

This clonotype was detected ten times or more. This chain links TRBV7-3 with TRBJ2-6; D is ambiguous. V was shortened by 2 bases and J by 1 base, with 6 bases between the two germline ends. Germline loops: CDR1 SGHTA, CDR2 FQGTGA. The CDR3 is 15 amino acids. CDR3 amino acids: CASSLVQSGANVLTF. As DNA, the CDR3 is TGTGCCAGCAGCTTAGTGCAGTCTGGGGCCAACGTCCTGACTTTC.

Comments on this clonotype: This could be a read error, since a much larger clone is one nucleotide away. The genes are TRBV7-9 and TRBJ2-2; 9 bases agree with TRBD1. V was pared by 7 bases and J by 4 bases, with 10 bases of the junction left unmatched. This CDR3 has 16 amino acids. Germline V lookup: CDR1 SEHNR, CDR2 FQNEAQ (reference sequence). CDR3 coding DNA: TGTGCCAGCATCGACCCGGGACAGGGAATCACCGGGGAGCTGTTTTTT. This translates into CASIDPGQGITGELFF.

This clonotype appeared many times. CDR3 amino acids: CATSVGVTNEKLFF. The DNA for the CDR3 is TGTGCCACCAGCGTGGGAGTAACTAATGAAAAACTGTTTTTT. This rearrangement joins TRBV15 to TRBJ1-4; D is ambiguous. The CDR3 is 14 residues long. Trimming shortened V by 5 bases and J by 1 base, and 8 bases separated the two germline ends. Germline V gene data show CDR1 as LNHNV and CDR2 as YYDKDF (reference sequence). The complete variable domain, with remaining parts taken from reference TRBV15 and TRBJ1-4, reads DAMVIQNPRYQVTQFGKPVTLSCSQTLNHNVMYWYQQKSSQAPKLLFHYYDKDFNNEADTPDNFQSRRPNTSFCFLDIRSPGLGDTAMYLCATSVGVTNEKLFFGSGTQLSVL.

This clonotype was seen a few times. The chain carries TRBV7-3 and TRBJ2-7; D ambiguous. This CDR3 is 17 amino acids long. The V end was cut by 6 bases, the J end by 0 bases, with 21 bases between. Germline CDR1 SGHTA, CDR2 FQGTGA. The CDR3 region has the DNA TGTGCCAGCAGGGATGGGCCCCCGCCTTGGGCCTCCTACGAGCAGTACTTC. It is translated as CASRDGPPPWASYEQYF.

In this sample, this clonotype turned up many times. The chain couples TRBV15 to TRBJ1-4; 8 nucleotides agree with TRBD1. The CDR3 is 15 amino acids. Looked up from germline, CDR1 is LNHNV and CDR2 is YYDKDF (reference sequence). V shed 6 bases and J 7 bases; nucleotides not matched to a gene: 10. CDR3 in amino acids: CATSRQGIEGEKLFF. The CDR3 nucleotides read TGTGCCACCAGTCGACAGGGGATCGAAGGTGAAAAACTGTTTTTT.